The rows below give T cell receptor beta chains drawn from one sample of a study of blood T cell repertoires in COVID-19. Repertoires were generated with immunoSEQ multiplex PCR, while TCRdb's copy carries only in-frame clones and drops some. Found here are fewer than 350,000 clones, 85% of them singletons; the top ten hold 1.9%. Sequencing used PBMCs or T cells enriched from blood (not recorded which). These TCRs come from a woman aged 25-40 years who had been exposed to COVID-19. CDR3s include the opening cysteine and the closing phenylalanine or tryptophan. The order of the fields is V gene, J gene, clone size, CDR3 length, D gene, CDR3 protein, CDR3 DNA. The D gene is left open where the match is weak. Size is stated for part of the rows, as once, few or many counts, or as a class when the clone is expanded.

>TRBV6-2/TRBV6-3|TRBJ2-4|.|19|TRBD2
CASSLGTSGGALAKNIQYF
TGTGCCAGCAGCCTCGGGACTAGCGGGGGGGCTCTAGCCAAAAACATTCAGTACTTC
>TRBV4-1|TRBJ1-1|.|14|TRBD1
CASSHRQGGTEAFF
TGCGCCAGCAGCCATAGACAGGGGGGCACTGAAGCTTTCTTT
>TRBV27|TRBJ2-6|.|17|.
CASSPRQRISGANVLTF
TGTGCCAGCAGTCCCCGACAGAGAATCTCTGGGGCCAACGTCCTGACTTTC
>TRBV10-2|TRBJ2-5|.|15|TRBD2
CASSEPAGGPETQYF
TGCGCCAGCAGTGAGCCAGCGGGGGGGCCAGAGACCCAGTACTTC
>TRBV5-4|TRBJ2-3|.|16|TRBD1
CASSLEPTGAEDTQYF
TGTGCCAGCAGCTTGGAACCGACAGGGGCTGAGGATACGCAGTATTTT
>TRBV4-1|TRBJ2-3|.|17|.
CASSHHRDWASTDTQYF
TGCGCCAGCAGCCATCACCGGGACTGGGCTAGCACAGATACGCAGTATTTT
>TRBV19|TRBJ1-5|.|19|.
CASSISGGDRWGPNQPQHF
TGTGCCAGTAGTATTAGCGGCGGGGACCGATGGGGCCCCAATCAGCCCCAGCATTTT
>TRBV29-1|TRBJ2-1|.|16|TRBD1
CSGILTPGQGHNEQFF
TGCAGCGGCATATTAACCCCGGGACAGGGCCACAATGAGCAGTTCTTC
>TRBV4-2|TRBJ2-1|.|20|TRBD2
CASSHRRGLAGGPNKNEQFF
TGTGCCAGCAGCCATAGACGAGGACTAGCGGGAGGACCTAATAAAAATGAGCAGTTCTTC
>TRBV19|TRBJ2-1|.|15|TRBD1
CAAIYRDRPYNEQFF
TGTGCCGCAATATACCGGGACAGGCCATACAATGAGCAGTTCTTC
>TRBV19|TRBJ2-7|.|13|.
CATQKDSTYEQYF
TGTGCCACCCAGAAGGACAGCACCTACGAGCAGTACTTC
>TRBV19|TRBJ2-3|.|18|TRBD2
CASSIGLAGGRSTDTQYF
TGTGCCAGTAGTATTGGGCTAGCGGGGGGCCGTAGCACAGATACGCAGTATTTT
>TRBV6-2/TRBV6-3|TRBJ1-1|.|11|.
CASSLQGRAFF
TGTGCCAGCAGTTTACAGGGTAGGGCTTTCTTT
>TRBV29-1|TRBJ2-2|.|11|.
CSVSRGGELFF
TGCAGCGTTTCTAGGGGAGGGGAGCTGTTTTTT
>TRBV4-1|TRBJ2-7|once|17|TRBD2
CASSQVGTAGTSYEQYF
TGCGCCAGCAGCCAAGTTGGCACAGCGGGAACCTCCTACGAGCAGTACTTC
>TRBV11-2|TRBJ2-7|.|11|.
CASSPSYEQYF
TGTGCCAGCAGCCCGTCCTACGAGCAGTACTTC
>TRBV18|TRBJ2-7|.|16|TRBD1
CASSLGMGTGSHEQYF
TGTGCCAGCTCATTAGGTATGGGGACAGGGTCCCACGAGCAGTACTTC
>TRBV18|TRBJ1-1|.|16|TRBD1
CASSPGQGSVGTEAFF
TGTGCCAGCTCACCGGGACAGGGGAGTGTAGGTACTGAAGCTTTCTTT
>TRBV5-5|TRBJ2-5|few|13|.
CASRPGIQETQYF
TGTGCCAGCAGGCCCGGGATACAAGAGACCCAGTACTTC
>TRBV19|TRBJ2-7|.|15|TRBD1
CASSEYRGISYEQYF
TGTGCCAGTAGTGAGTACAGGGGAATCTCCTACGAGCAGTACTTC
>TRBV4-2|TRBJ1-1|.|14|.
CASSHADVNTEAFF
TGTGCCAGCAGCCATGCAGATGTGAACACTGAAGCTTTCTTT
>TRBV11-2|TRBJ1-2|.|14|.
CASSPAGEDYGYTF
TGTGCCAGCAGCCCCGCCGGGGAGGACTATGGCTACACCTTC
>TRBV27|TRBJ1-1|.|16|.
CASSSRLSSSNTEAFF
TGTGCCAGCAGTTCGAGACTCTCGAGTTCCAACACTGAAGCTTTCTTT
>TRBV27|TRBJ1-1|.|12|.
CASSHQGIEAFF
TGTGCCAGCAGTCATCAGGGGATCGAAGCTTTCTTT